The source of this T cell receptor (beta chain) is a study of blood T cell repertoires in COVID-19. Study as a whole: COVID-19 samples collected from the United States, Italy and Spain covered acute and convalescent phases. Sources were T cells, B-cell-depleted T cells, or PBMCs; the material itself was cDNA or gDNA.

Sequencing used immunoSEQ multiplex PCR; TCRdb keeps in-frame clones, though not all of them. This sample carries 50,000 or so clones, more than 85% of them seen once, and the ten largest clones take roughly 10%. Germline CDR1 reads MNHEY; CDR2 reads SVGAGI. With 5 bases clipped from V and 10 bases from J, the junction kept 11 bases outside the gene matches. This CDR3 contains 14 residues. The genes are TRBV6-5 and TRBJ1-2, with TRBD1 matching 9 bases. The clonotype originates from a woman older than 75 with acute or convalescent COVID-19. The sample was peripheral blood. The CDR3 is CASSPGRDRVSYTF. Here the CDR3 DNA reads TGTGCCAGCAGTCCCGGGAGGGACAGGGTTTCCTACACCTTC.